Given below is one T cell receptor beta chain in context. Its antigen has not been determined. No much larger clone exists at a distance of one base, and base qualities are not known. The sample contains more than one DNA sequence encoding this CDR3. The data derive from a study of cytomegalovirus exposure and HLA in healthy donors listed by TCRdb under 2017. About the full investigation: In an earlier analysis of some 610 of the donors, 250 to 350 Gb of sequence data and 120 million or so unique TCR beta sequences from about 179 million T cells were reported. Typing coverage varied by locus: roughly 620-640 donors for A, B, C, DRB1 and DQB1; about 520 for DQA1; over 600 for DPA1; around 450 for DPB1. The aim of the study was to test whether cataloging public T cell receptors could identify signatures of past pathogen exposure. An earlier analysis of around 580 of the donors used high-throughput TCR beta sequencing to judge whether each TCR beta V gene segment behaved as functional or pseudogenic. Around 320 gigabases of sequencing data and 70 million to 100 million unique TCR sequences were included in an early release covering around 600 HLA-typed donors. All discovery cohort repertoires had been generated on a single sequencing platform. To study patterns of TCR occurrence, a later analysis re-analyzed previously published TCR beta repertoires from around 670 donors and added high-resolution HLA genotyping. Donor age, sex, ethnicity and CMV serostatus were collected together with the repertoire data. The T cell repertoires of around 730 subjects were profiled by immunosequencing and related to cytomegalovirus serostatus. HLA typing covered class I and class II loci at four-digit resolution. Among under 450 genotyped donors of the cohort, an average of approximately 230,000 unique TCR beta nucleotide sequences were sequenced per donor, about a sixth of them non-productive. Several DR-DQ haplotypes were handled as single units for association and clustering, since linkage in the cohort was strong. Genome-wide SNP genotypes for about 65% of the 666 donors were used in a later genetic analysis, which treated that subset as a discovery cohort. The genetic ancestry cluster associated with self-reported Caucasian donors included approximately 85% of the 350 to 500 genotyped donors. To predict cytomegalovirus infection status, the study brought together high-throughput TCR immunosequencing, statistical association of individual TCRs with disease status, and machine learning. Rather than using new phenotypic data, the later analysis identified candidate immune exposures from TCR beta sequences and from how often those sequences occurred across donors. Along with the 666-subject first cohort, a separate validation cohort of 120 different subjects was used. The study at large found these results: Across donors, most TCR sequences were observed very rarely, whereas some public TCRs were present in many individuals. A further reported finding was that TCR beta sequences accurately predicted the HLA-A and HLA-B alleles for most subjects in the first cohort. A group of highly shared sequence variants was considered likely to be a technical artifact of the sequencing pipeline. V-gene and J-gene trimming of TCR beta chains was associated with a missense DCLRE1C variant in a later genetic analysis, and the association was replicated in an independent cohort. In a later analysis, most CMV-associated TCR beta chains were found to appear HLA-restricted, with HLA associations seemingly driven largely by CMV exposure. Linkage disequilibrium might explain the correlated functional status among segregating V segments, but an unknown experimental factor could not be excluded. In vitro tests confirmed that three of the cytomegalovirus-associated TCR beta chains recognize cytomegalovirus antigens. Specific HLA alleles were associated with 16,951 TCR beta sequences at a false discovery rate of 0.05 in a later analysis. Seventeen rarely observed V segments, including chromosome 9 orphons, were excluded from the earlier analysis of a few hundred of the donors because counts were too low. When HLA alleles, especially DR and DQ, strongly co-occurred, attributing TCR associations to individual alleles was difficult. In a later analysis, several top co-occurrence clusters were reported to appear linked to parvovirus B19, influenza, CMV and Epstein-Barr virus. In a later analysis, HLA-associated TCR beta chains were found to be more clonally expanded and to have lower generation probabilities than equally common non-associated chains. In a later analysis, the rate of TCR association differed among HLA loci, with DRB1 alleles having the most associated TCRs and HLA-C alleles having the fewest. Roughly uniform sequencing depth across donors was assumed in presence/absence analyses, although this assumption may not hold. Because HLA typing was missing for some donors at each locus, association tests included only the typed subset. In the study, about 150 TCR beta chains were listed as associated with cytomegalovirus. The cohort was sequenced for TCR beta chains only, and without alpha or paired-chain data the features that could be detected were limited. The classifier was reported to diagnose cytomegalovirus status with high specificity and sensitivity in both the original and validation cohorts. Some IMGT-functional V segments, including TRBV6-2 and TRBV6-3, could not be distinguished by the 87-base-pair reads and were therefore excluded. In a later genetic analysis, fewer N-insertions in productive TCRs were reported among donors in an Asian-associated ancestry cluster than the 666-donor mean. CMV serostatus was the only immune exposure information available for the cohort. An earlier analysis of approximately 570 of the donors showed that most TCR beta V segments appeared in productive rearrangements either about 87% or about 30% of the time, which broadly matched IMGT annotations. It was suggested by the authors that the approach could potentially be generalized to other disease states and immunological phenotypes.

The cysteine opens and the phenylalanine closes a CDR3 of 13 amino acids. Just the 39-base CDR3 DNA is kept, in frame starting at base 1. V is cut by 4 bases and J by 2 bases, and the space between the germline ends is 5 bases. The CDR1 and CDR2 encoded by the germline V gene (reference sequence) are WNHNN and SYGVQD. The cohort consisted of some 730 healthy bone marrow donors. At the time of sampling, every cohort member was nominally healthy, though immune exposures that went unrecorded were likely present. The donor tested CMV seropositive, placing the donor among the 250 to 350 seropositive members of the cohort. A peripheral blood sample was collected from each donor, and TCR beta sequencing was performed on peripheral blood mononuclear cells. Genomic DNA extraction from the blood cell samples was performed with the Qiagen DNeasy Blood Extraction Kit. The library came from the immunoSEQ multiplex PCR assay. For the multiplex PCR, a mixture combining 60 forward primers for TCR Vbeta segments and 13 reverse primers for TCR Jbeta segments was used. The CDR3 region of rearranged TCR beta genes was amplified from genomic DNA with a multiplex PCR assay. Amplified TCR beta libraries were sequenced as 87-base-pair reads on the Illumina HiSeq System. The paper's processing steps were these. In a later analysis, tens of millions of unique TCR beta chains were counted across the approximately 640 repertoires, and roughly 11 million of these chains were shared by at least two donors. A nearest-neighbor algorithm error-corrected the raw reads and collapsed the reads into unique sequences, merging closely related sequences to remove PCR and sequencing errors. Alignment of CDR3 sequences to IMGT reference sequences was used to assign V, D and J gene segments. For a sequence to be retained, a match of at least six nucleotides was required to both a V gene segment and a J gene segment. A rearrangement was called productive if the CDR3 had no stop codons and remained in frame with V and J, and every other rearrangement was called non-productive. Following IMGT convention, CDR3 was defined as the stretch from the second conserved V-encoded cysteine up to the conserved J-encoded phenylalanine. In an earlier analysis of some 550 of the donors, sequences lacking an unambiguous match to a single V gene segment were excluded. An earlier analysis of a few hundred of the donors called V segments functional above 56.7% productive rearrangements and segregating when the between-donor standard deviation exceeded 5%. A statistical classification framework was built to diagnose cytomegalovirus status from the catalog of TCR beta chain sequences. In a later analysis, TCR nucleotide sequences were compared against IMGT/GENE-DB human TR gene sequences so that V and J genes could be assigned. Using the TCRdist pipeline, a later analysis assigned CDR3 sequences along with most-parsimonious VDJ recombination scenarios. In a later analysis, each TCR beta chain was defined by its CDR3 amino acid sequence together with its V-gene family, and reads lacking a unique V-gene family were excluded. In a later analysis, several hundred highly shared, low-generation-probability nucleotide sequences were removed to address suspected cross-contamination and a sequencing artifact. A later analysis calculated a clonal expansion index for each public chain from normalized within-repertoire ranks of inferred template counts. Generation probabilities in a later analysis came from a VDJ recombination model fitted to out-of-frame rearrangements, and those results were checked against IGoR. In a later analysis, TCR-TCR, TCR-HLA and TCR-CMV co-occurrence was scored with hypergeometric tests, and a repertoire-size bias correction was applied to TCR pairs. A later analysis estimated false discovery rates by permuting HLA or CMV assignments 20 times. In a later analysis, co-occurring TCRs were grouped using DBSCAN, and TCRdist sequence similarity was added for clustering within HLA-allele-positive subsets. For co-occurrence clustering, repertoires with fewer than 30,000 or more than 120,000 public chains were excluded, along with a handful of repertoires with anomalous nucleotide sharing. In TCRdb, the immuneACCESS table is reduced to in-frame sequences with V and J assigned. These tables do not hold every clone; where another copy was compared, an unresolved V gene accounts for under half, and the others remain unexplained. That table is the source of V, J and clone size, and D and trimming were worked out from the DNA. The sample records over 100,000 clones, about three fifths of which are singletons. In total, the top ten clones hold roughly 8.6% of the sample.

Recombination linked TRBV10-1 to TRBJ2-2, with a weak D call of TRBD1 (5 bases match). The origin of this receptor is a woman between 35 and 50 years old in good health and CMV-seropositive. Input material: PBMCs. This receptor has the CDR3 CASSGGNTGELFF. DNA sequence: TGCGCCAGCAGTGGGGGCAACACCGGGGAGCTGTTTTTT.